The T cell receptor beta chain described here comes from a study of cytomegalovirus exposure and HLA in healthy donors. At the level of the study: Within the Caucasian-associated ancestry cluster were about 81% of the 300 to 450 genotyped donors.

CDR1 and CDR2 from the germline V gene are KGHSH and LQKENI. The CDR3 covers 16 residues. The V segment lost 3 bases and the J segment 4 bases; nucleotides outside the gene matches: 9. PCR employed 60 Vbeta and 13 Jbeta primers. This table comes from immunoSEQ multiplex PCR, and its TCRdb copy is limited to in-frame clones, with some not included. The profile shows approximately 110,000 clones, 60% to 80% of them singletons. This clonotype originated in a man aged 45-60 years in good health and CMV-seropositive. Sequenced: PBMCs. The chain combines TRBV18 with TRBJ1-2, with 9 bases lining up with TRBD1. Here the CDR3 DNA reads TGTGCCAGCTCACCCATGGGACAGGGAACCTCCTATGGCTACACCTTC. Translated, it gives CASSPMGQGTSYGYTF.